This paragraph covers one T cell receptor beta chain sequence. Treatment defined: oral pan-JAK inhibitor, 5-10 mg twice daily. Germline CDR1 is KGHSH and CDR2 is LQKENI. Trimming stripped 1 base from V and 0 bases from J, with 9 bases between. This CDR3 is 15 amino acids long. The data belong to a study of CD8+ T cells in alopecia areata. RNA extraction and reverse transcription yielded cDNA as sequencing template. Profiling relied on immunoSEQ multiplex PCR, and the TCRdb table lists in-frame clones only, not all of them. Among about 270,000 clones listed, 60% were seen once. V and J are TRBV18 and TRBJ1-1; D gene uncertain. The sequence was obtained from a human donor with alopecia areata. Sequenced material: CD4+ T cells sorted from blood, taken around week 53, from a patient treated with tofacitinib. CDR3 protein: CASSPLTSLNTEAFF. The CDR3, as DNA: TGTGCCAGCTCACCACTTACCAGCCTGAACACTGAAGCTTTCTTT.